A single sample is the source of the 13 T cell receptor beta chains below, sequenced in a study of T cell responses to AZD1222 COVID-19 vaccine. Data came from immunoSEQ multiplex PCR; TCRdb stores just in-frame clones and leaves some out. Among 120,000 or so clones listed, about 90% were seen once. The sequencing used peripheral blood, collected on day 0 of AZD1222 vaccination. These receptors were obtained from an adult in good health.

V and J are TRBV5-1 and TRBJ2-5; D is tentatively TRBD1 or TRBD2 (5 bases each). This CDR3 comprises 15 residues. V shed 0 bases and J shed 2 bases, with 11 bases lying between them. The V gene's germline CDR1 is SGHRS and CDR2 YFSETQ. CDR3 loop: CASSLAPGRQETQYF. The CDR3 DNA sequence: TGCGCCAGCAGCTTGGCGCCGGGACGACAAGAGACCCAGTACTTC.

The V call is TRBV29-1, the J call TRBJ2-1; 11 bases are shared with TRBD2. Germline CDR1 and CDR2: SQVTM and ANQGSEA. CDR3 length: 16 amino acids. The V gene end was trimmed by 5 bases and the J gene end by 0 bases; junction bases not matched to a gene: 6. CDR3 DNA sequence: TGCAGCGTTCAGGGGGGACTAGCGGTCTCCTACAATGAGCAGTTCTTC. Its translation is CSVQGGLAVSYNEQFF.

This chain connects TRBV20-1 to TRBJ1-3, with D uncertain. The CDR3 has 11 amino acids. Trimming left V 3 bases short and J 8 bases short, with 8 bases between. Per germline, CDR1 DFQATT and CDR2 SNEGSKA (reference sequence). The CDR3 DNA reads TGCAGTGCTAGGGGCCGGGACACCATATATTTT. This encodes CSARGRDTIYF.

This chain joins TRBV7-8 and TRBJ1-2, with 8 bases fitting TRBD1. This CDR3 has 14 residues. CDR1 is SGHVS, CDR2 FQNEAQ, per germline. Germline trimming cut 4 bases from V and 4 bases from J; bases unmatched to any gene: 5. CDR3: CASSSGGPLYGYTF. The CDR3 DNA reads TGTGCCAGCAGCTCAGGGGGCCCCCTCTATGGCTACACCTTC.

This CDR3 reads CASSYQGGPYEQYF. In nucleotides, the CDR3 is TGTGCCAGCAGTTACCAGGGCGGGCCCTACGAGCAGTACTTC. The gene calls are TRBV6-5 and TRBJ2-7; D tentatively fits TRBD1 or TRBD2 (5 bases each). V was cut by 2 bases and J by 2 bases, with 10 bases left in between. This CDR3 is built from 14 residues. The germline V gene has CDR1 MNHEY and CDR2 SVGAGI.

This chain links TRBV5-6 with TRBJ2-1, with TRBD1 identical over 11 bases. Trimming removed 4 bases from V and 4 bases from J; junction bases left unmatched: 10. Germline values: CDR1 SGHDT, CDR2 YYEEEE. The length of the CDR3 is 17 residues. The CDR3 nucleotides read TGTGCCAGCAGCGCAGCTTCGGACAGGGGGCTATACAATGAGCAGTTCTTC. Protein product: CASSAASDRGLYNEQFF.

The chain uses TRBV27 and TRBJ2-3, with 10 nucleotides matching TRBD2. Looked up from germline, CDR1 is MNHEY and CDR2 is SMNVEV (reference sequence). V was pared by 5 bases and J by 6 bases, with 8 bases of the junction left unmatched. This CDR3 is built from 15 residues. The DNA of the CDR3 is TGTGCCAGCAGTCCCCGCGGAGCGGGAGGGGATACGCAGTATTTT. This codes for CASSPRGAGGDTQYF.

The V and J genes are TRBV11-1 and TRBJ2-1, with 13 bases aligning to TRBD2. The V gene's germline CDR1 is SGHAT and CDR2 FQDESV (reference sequence). The CDR3 extends over 17 amino acids. V gave up 0 bases and J gave up 7 bases; unmatched junction bases: 6. The CDR3 protein is CASSLATGLAGANEQFF. For the CDR3, the DNA is TGTGCCAGCAGCTTAGCTACTGGACTAGCGGGAGCAAATGAGCAGTTCTTC.

This chain links TRBV10-3 with TRBJ1-1; a weak D match, TRBD1 (6 bases). The CDR3 runs to 13 residues. V was trimmed by 2 bases and J by 3 bases, leaving 7 bases between them. From germline, CDR1 is ENHRY and CDR2 SYGVKD. CDR3 amino acids: CAISERGDTEAFF. DNA for the CDR3: TGTGCCATCAGTGAGAGGGGGGACACTGAAGCTTTCTTT.

The V and J genes are TRBV12-3 or TRBV12-4 and TRBJ2-1; D not certain. The V and J ends lost 5 bases and 4 bases respectively, with 9 bases between them. CDR3 length equals 13 residues. In DNA form, the CDR3 reads TGTGCCAGCAGTCTCCAGCGATACAATGAGCAGTTCTTC. It is translated as CASSLQRYNEQFF.

The rearrangement uses TRBV12-3 or TRBV12-4 and TRBJ2-1; no clear D gene. The length of the CDR3 is 12 residues. V lost 3 bases and J 6 bases, leaving 6 bases between the germline ends. The CDR3 sequence is CASSFYSNEQFF. The CDR3, as DNA: TGTGCCAGCAGTTTTTATAGCAATGAGCAGTTCTTC.

This chain links TRBV7-8 with TRBJ1-6; TRBD1 might be the D (6 bases). Germline CDR1 SGHVS, CDR2 FQNEAQ. V was trimmed by 5 bases and J by 5 bases, leaving 13 bases between them. The CDR3 has 15 amino acids. In DNA form, the CDR3 reads TGTGCCAGCAGCCGCGGACAGTTCGATAATTCACCCCTCCACTTT. Translation gives CASSRGQFDNSPLHF.

The chain couples TRBV11-3 to TRBJ1-4; D is possibly TRBD1 (5 bases). The CDR3 sequence is 14 residues long. In germline, CDR1 is SGHNT, CDR2 YENEEA. The V and J ends lost 6 bases and 5 bases respectively, with 13 bases between them. The CDR3 protein is CASSTGTENEKLFF. The CDR3 nucleotides are TGTGCCAGCAGTACCGGGACGGAGAATGAAAAACTGTTTTTT.